The clone carrying this TCR beta chain is categorized as medium-sized. Only in-frame clones appear in the TCRdb table, and some are missing; sequencing was by immunoSEQ multiplex PCR. The sample lists 45,000 to 65,000 clones, roughly 80% seen once, with around 21% in the top ten. These data are taken from a study of a mutant IDH1 vaccine in newly diagnosed glioma. Time point reported: baseline, week 1 (first vaccination visit). Treatment reported: pre-vaccination baseline after standard-of-care therapy. V was pared by 0 bases and J by 4 bases, with 17 bases between. There are 17 residues in the CDR3. Germline V gives CDR1 SGDLS, CDR2 YYNGEE.

Sequenced here: PBMCs, sampled from a glioma patient treated with radiotherapy, temozolomide or both. The chain employs TRBV9 and TRBJ1-5; D remains unclear. This clonotype was sampled from a man between 18 and 35 years old with glioma. The CDR3 loop reads CASSVGSTDEPNQPQHF. DNA for the CDR3: TGTGCCAGCAGCGTAGGGAGTACAGACGAACCGAATCAGCCCCAGCATTTT.